This paragraph covers one T cell receptor (beta chain) sequence. What it recognizes is unknown. The sample originates from a study of CD8 T cells in ankylosing spondylitis. The study's findings and limits: Ankylosing spondylitis blood appeared to carry a characteristic TCR beta motif of several highly homologous variants. Significant enrichment of disease-linked clones was reported in matched ankylosing spondylitis synovial fluid.

The V gene lost 6 bases and the J gene lost 0 bases, with 16 bases spanning the gap. The V gene's germline CDR1 is DFQATT and CDR2 SNEGSKA (reference sequence). There are 15 residues in the CDR3. Quantitative barcoded 5'-RACE was used to prepare TCR beta libraries. MiXCR was run by TCRdb on the 5' RACE reads, yielding one entry per CDR3 protein. Here the sample spans more than 650,000 distinct CDR3 sequences, about 10% being singletons. The J gene is TRBJ2-3, the V gene TRBV20-1; weak D call: TRBD2 (5 bases). This clonotype originated in a male donor with ankylosing spondylitis. Sequencing was done on a sample of blood, either unsorted or a sorted T cell fraction (not recorded which). The CDR3 here is CSAVGWRGSTDTQYF. The CDR3 DNA reads TGCAGTGCGGTAGGATGGAGAGGGAGCACAGATACGCAGTATTTT.